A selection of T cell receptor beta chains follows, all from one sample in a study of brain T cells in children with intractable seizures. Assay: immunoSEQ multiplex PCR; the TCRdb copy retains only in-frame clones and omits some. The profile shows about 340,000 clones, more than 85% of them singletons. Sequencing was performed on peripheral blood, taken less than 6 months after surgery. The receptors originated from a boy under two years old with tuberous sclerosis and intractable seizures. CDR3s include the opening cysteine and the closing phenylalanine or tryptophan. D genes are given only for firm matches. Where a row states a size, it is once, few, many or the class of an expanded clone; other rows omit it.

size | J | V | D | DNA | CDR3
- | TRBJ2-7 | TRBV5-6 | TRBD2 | TGTGCCAGCAGCTTGGGAGCGGGGGCCTACGAGCAGTACTTC | CASSLGAGAYEQYF
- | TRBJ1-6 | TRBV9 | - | TGTGCCAGCAGCGTGTCGGAGATCAATTCACCCCTCCACTTT | CASSVSEINSPLHF
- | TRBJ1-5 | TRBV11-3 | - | TGTGCCAGCAGCTTAAGGGGCAATCAGCCCCAGCATTTT | CASSLRGNQPQHF
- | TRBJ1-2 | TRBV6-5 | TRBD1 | TGTGCCAGCAGTTACACCAGTTTCAGGACAGGGGGCTACACCTTC | CASSYTSFRTGGYTF
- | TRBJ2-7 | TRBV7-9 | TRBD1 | TGTGCCAGCAGCTTAGGATCCGGGACAGTCTCCTACGAGCAGTACTTC | CASSLGSGTVSYEQYF
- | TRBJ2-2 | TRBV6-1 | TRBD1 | TGTGCCAGCAGTGAAGTCCCTACAGGGGTGTTGGCCGGGGAGCTGTTTTTT | CASSEVPTGVLAGELFF
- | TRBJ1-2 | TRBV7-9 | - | TGTGCCAGCAGCTCTACAGAGTACTATGGCTACACCTTC | CASSSTEYYGYTF
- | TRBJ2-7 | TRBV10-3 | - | TGTGCCATCAGTGAGTCTAGGGCAGGGAACTCCTACGAGCAGTACTTC | CAISESRAGNSYEQYF
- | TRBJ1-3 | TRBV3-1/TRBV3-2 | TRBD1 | TGTGCCAGCAGCCAGGGGACAGTCTCTGGAAACACCATATATTTT | CASSQGTVSGNTIYF
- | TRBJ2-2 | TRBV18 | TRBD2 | TGTGCCAGCTCGCCCAGGGGGGGGGCTAGCGGGACCCTCACCGGGGAGCTGTTTTTT | CASSPRGGASGTLTGELFF
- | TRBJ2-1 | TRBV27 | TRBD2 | TGTGCCAGCAGGGTAGGGACTAGCGGATACAATGAGCAGTTCTTC | CASRVGTSGYNEQFF
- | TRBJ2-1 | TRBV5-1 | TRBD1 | TGCGCCAGCAGCTGGACAGGGGGGGAGCAGTTCTTC | CASSWTGGEQFF
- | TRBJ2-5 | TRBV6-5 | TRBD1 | TGTGCCAGCAGACCTGACAGGGCGGAGACCCAGTACTTC | CASRPDRAETQYF
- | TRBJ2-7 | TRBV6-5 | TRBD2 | TGTGCCAGCACCCAACTAGCGGGTACCTACTACGAGCAGTACTTC | CASTQLAGTYYEQYF
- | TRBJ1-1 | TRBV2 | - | TGTGCCAGCAGGATAGAAACGGACACTGAAGCTTTCTTT | CASRIETDTEAFF
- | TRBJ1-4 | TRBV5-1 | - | TGCGCCAGCAGCTTGGAGGATGGGGGTGAAAAACTGTTTTTT | CASSLEDGGEKLFF
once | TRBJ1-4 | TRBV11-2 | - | TGTGCCAGCAACCAATGGCCTGATGAAAAACTGTTTTTT | CASNQWPDEKLFF
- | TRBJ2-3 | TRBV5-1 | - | TGCGCCAGCAGCTTGGAGGCCAGCCGCACAGATACGCAGTATTTT | CASSLEASRTDTQYF
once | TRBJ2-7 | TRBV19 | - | TGTGCCAGTAGTCCCGATGGCCTGGTGTCCTACGAGCAGTACTTC | CASSPDGLVSYEQYF
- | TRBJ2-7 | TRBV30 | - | TGTGCCTGGAGTTCTTTGGGGGGGCGCGTAGACGAGCAGTACTTC | CAWSSLGGRVDEQYF
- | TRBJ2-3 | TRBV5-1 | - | TGCGCCAGCAGCCCGGGCCTCCGGGGGCACACCACAGATACGCAGTATTTT | CASSPGLRGHTTDTQYF
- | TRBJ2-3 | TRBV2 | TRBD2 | TGTGCCAGCAGAGAGACTAGCGCTTACACAGATACGCAGTATTTT | CASRETSAYTDTQYF
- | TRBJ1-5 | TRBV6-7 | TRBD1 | TGTGCCAGCAGCACACAGGGGGCTAGCAATCAGCCCCAGCATTTT | CASSTQGASNQPQHF
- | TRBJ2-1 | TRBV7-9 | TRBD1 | TGTGCCAGCAGCTTGCCCCGACAGGGGGTGTTATGGAATGAGCAGTTCTTC | CASSLPRQGVLWNEQFF
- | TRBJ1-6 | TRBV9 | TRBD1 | TGTGCCAGCAGCGTAGGAGGGGGCAATTCACCCCTCCACTTT | CASSVGGGNSPLHF
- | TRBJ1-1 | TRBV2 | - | TGTGCCAGCTGGCCGGACATTTACACTGAAGCTTTCTTT | CASWPDIYTEAFF
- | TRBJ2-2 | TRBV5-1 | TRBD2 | TGCGCCAGCAGCTTAAATGGCGGGAGTCTCGCCGGGGAGCTGTTTTTT | CASSLNGGSLAGELFF
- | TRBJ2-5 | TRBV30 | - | TGTGCCTGGAGTGTGGGCAAACAAGAGACCCAGTACTTC | CAWSVGKQETQYF
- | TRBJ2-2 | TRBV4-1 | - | TGCGCCAGCAGCCAAGATGCTAGCGCTCCATCGGGCACCGGGGAGCTGTTTTTT | CASSQDASAPSGTGELFF
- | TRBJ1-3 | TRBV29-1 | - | TGCAGCGTTGTCGGGACCAGCTCTGGAAACACCATATATTTT | CSVVGTSSGNTIYF
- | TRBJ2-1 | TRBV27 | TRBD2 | TGTGCCAGCAGTTTCCTAGCGGGGGGGGACAATGAGCAGTTCTTC | CASSFLAGGDNEQFF
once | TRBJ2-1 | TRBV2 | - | TGTGCCAGCTTAGGGGTCTACAATGAGCAGTTCTTC | CASLGVYNEQFF
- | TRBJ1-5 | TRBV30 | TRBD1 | TGTGCCTGGAGTGTCAGGGGGCAACAGCCCCAGCATTTT | CAWSVRGQQPQHF
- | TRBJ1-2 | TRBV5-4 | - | TGTGCCAGCAGCTGGAAGGGGGACGACTATGGCTACACCTTC | CASSWKGDDYGYTF
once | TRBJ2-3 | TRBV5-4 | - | TGTGCCAGCAGCGGGCTACAGGGCGCAGATACGCAGTATTTT | CASSGLQGADTQYF
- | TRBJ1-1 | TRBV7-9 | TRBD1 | TGTGCCAGCAGCCCACCAGCCGGACAGGGAGCTTTCTTT | CASSPPAGQGAFF
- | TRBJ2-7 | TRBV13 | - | TGTGCCAGCAGCTTAGGGTTTGGAACAGGGTCTTCCTACGAGCAGTACTTC | CASSLGFGTGSSYEQYF
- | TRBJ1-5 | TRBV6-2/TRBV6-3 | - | TGTGCCAGCAGTTACAAGGACAGTATAGGCAATCAGCCCCAGCATTTT | CASSYKDSIGNQPQHF
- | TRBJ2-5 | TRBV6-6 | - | TGTGCCAGCACCCGTGGGTTCCAAGAGACCCAGTACTTC | CASTRGFQETQYF
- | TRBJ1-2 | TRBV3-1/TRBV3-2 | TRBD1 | TGTGCCAGCAGCCCGGGACAGGCCAACTATGGCTACACCTTC | CASSPGQANYGYTF
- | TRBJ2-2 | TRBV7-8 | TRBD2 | TGTGCCAGCAGCTTAGTGGGCGGGAGGGGATACACCGGGGAGCTGTTTTTT | CASSLVGGRGYTGELFF
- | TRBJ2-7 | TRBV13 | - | TGTGCCAGCAGCTTAGGCCCGGGCAACGAGCAGTACTTC | CASSLGPGNEQYF
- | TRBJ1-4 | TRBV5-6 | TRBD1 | TGTGCCAGCAGCGTGAAGGGGACAGGATTTGAAAAACTGTTTTTT | CASSVKGTGFEKLFF
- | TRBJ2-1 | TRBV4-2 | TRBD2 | TGTGCCAGCAGCCAAGCGGGAGGGTACAATGAGCAGTTCTTC | CASSQAGGYNEQFF
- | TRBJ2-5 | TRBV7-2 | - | TGTGCCAGCAGCTTAAACATCGAGCGGGAGACCCAGTACTTC | CASSLNIERETQYF
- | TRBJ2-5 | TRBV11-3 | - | TGTGCCAGCAGCTTAGAGCCCCGAGGAGAGACCCAGTACTTC | CASSLEPRGETQYF
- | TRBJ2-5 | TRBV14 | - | TGTGCCAGCAGCCAAGATGAGCAGGGAAGTAATCAAGAGACCCAGTACTTC | CASSQDEQGSNQETQYF
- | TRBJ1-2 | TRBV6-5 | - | TGTGCCAGCAGTCCCGCCGGGGGCCCTAACTATGGCTACACCTTC | CASSPAGGPNYGYTF
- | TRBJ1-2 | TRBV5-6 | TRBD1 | TGTGCCAGCAGCGGGAGAGTTTTACAGGGGGCGCAGGGCTACACCTTC | CASSGRVLQGAQGYTF
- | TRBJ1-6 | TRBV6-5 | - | TGTGCCAGCAGTTACTCCCCAGGTTATAATTCACCCCTCCACTTT | CASSYSPGYNSPLHF
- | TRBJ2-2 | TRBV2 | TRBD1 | TGTGCCAGCAGTCGAGAGGGACAGGCGAACACCGGGGAGCTGTTTTTT | CASSREGQANTGELFF